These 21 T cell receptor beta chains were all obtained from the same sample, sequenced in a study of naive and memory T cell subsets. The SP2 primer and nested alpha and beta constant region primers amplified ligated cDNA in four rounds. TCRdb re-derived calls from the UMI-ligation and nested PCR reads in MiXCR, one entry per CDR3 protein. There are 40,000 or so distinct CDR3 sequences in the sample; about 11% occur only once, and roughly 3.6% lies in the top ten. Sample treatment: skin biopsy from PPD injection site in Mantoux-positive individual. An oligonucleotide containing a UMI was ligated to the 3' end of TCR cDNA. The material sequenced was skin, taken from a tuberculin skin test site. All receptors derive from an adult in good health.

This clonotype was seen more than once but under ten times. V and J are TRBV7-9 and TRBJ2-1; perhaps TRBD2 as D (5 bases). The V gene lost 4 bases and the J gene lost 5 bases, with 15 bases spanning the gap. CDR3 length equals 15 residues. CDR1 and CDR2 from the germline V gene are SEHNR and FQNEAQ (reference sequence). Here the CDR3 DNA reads TGTGCCAGCAGCTCCCAACTAACTAGGAACAATGAGCAGTTCTTC. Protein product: CASSSQLTRNNEQFF.

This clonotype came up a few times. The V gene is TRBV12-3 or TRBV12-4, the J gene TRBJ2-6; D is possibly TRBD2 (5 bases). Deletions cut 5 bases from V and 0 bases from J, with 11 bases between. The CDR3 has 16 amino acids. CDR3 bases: TGTGCCAGCAGTCCCGTCGGGGTCTCTGGGGCCAACGTCCTGACTTTC. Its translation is CASSPVGVSGANVLTF.

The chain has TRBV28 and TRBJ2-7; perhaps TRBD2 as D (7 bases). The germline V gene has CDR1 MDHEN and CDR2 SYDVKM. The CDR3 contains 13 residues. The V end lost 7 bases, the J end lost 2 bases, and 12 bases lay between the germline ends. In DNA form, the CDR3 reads TGTGCCAGCACCGGGGGGCTAGCCTACGAGCAGTACTTC. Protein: CASTGGLAYEQYF.

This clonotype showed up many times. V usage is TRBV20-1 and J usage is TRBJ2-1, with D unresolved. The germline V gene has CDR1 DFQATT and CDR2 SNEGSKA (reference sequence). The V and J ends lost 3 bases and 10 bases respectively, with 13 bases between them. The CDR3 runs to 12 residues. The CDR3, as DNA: TGCAGTGCTAGTTCCCTTGGATGGGAGCAGTTCTTC. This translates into CSASSLGWEQFF.

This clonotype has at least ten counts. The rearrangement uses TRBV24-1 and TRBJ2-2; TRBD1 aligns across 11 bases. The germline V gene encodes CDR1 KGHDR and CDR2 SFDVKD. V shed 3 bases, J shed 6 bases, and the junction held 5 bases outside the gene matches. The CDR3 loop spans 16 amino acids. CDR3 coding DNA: TGTGCCACCAGTGATGCCGGACAGGGGGCGGCCGGGGAGCTGTTTTTT. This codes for CATSDAGQGAAGELFF.

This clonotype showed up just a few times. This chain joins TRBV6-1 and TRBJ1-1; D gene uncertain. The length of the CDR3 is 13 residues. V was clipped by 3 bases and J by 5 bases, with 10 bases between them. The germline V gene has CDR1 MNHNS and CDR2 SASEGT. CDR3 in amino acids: CASSERGWTEAFF. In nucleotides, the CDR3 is TGTGCCAGCAGTGAGCGGGGTTGGACTGAAGCTTTCTTT.

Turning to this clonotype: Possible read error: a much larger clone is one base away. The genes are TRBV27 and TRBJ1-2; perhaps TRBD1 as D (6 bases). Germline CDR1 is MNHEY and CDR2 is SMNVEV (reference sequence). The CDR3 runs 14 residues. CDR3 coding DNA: TGTGCCAGCAGTTTGGGGGGGCAGAACTATGGCGACACCTTC. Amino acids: CASSLGGQNYGDTF.

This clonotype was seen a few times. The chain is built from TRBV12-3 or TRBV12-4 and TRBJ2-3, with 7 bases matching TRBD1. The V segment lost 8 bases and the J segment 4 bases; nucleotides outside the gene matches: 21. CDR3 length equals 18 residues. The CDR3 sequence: CASSSDGTVFDFPDTQYF. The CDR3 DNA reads TGTGCCAGCTCTTCGGACGGGACAGTGTTTGACTTTCCAGATACGCAGTATTTT.

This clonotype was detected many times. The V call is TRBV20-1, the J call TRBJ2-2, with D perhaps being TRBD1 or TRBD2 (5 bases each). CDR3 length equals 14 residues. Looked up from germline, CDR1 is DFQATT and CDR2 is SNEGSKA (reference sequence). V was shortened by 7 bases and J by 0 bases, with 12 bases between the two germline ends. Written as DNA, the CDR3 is TGCAGTGTTCGGGGCAGCTCGAACACCGGGGAGCTGTTTTTT. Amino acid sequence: CSVRGSSNTGELFF.

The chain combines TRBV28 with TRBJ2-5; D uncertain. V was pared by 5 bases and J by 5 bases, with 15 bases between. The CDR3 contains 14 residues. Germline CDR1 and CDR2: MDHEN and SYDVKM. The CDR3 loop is CASSRSRLGETQYF. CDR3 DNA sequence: TGTGCCAGCAGTCGGTCCCGGCTGGGGGAGACCCAGTACTTC.

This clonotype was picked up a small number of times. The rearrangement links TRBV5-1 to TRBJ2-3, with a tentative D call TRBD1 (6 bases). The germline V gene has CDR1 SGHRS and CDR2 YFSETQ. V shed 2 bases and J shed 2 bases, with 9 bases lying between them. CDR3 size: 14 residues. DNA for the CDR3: TGCGCCAGCAGCTTACAGGGTGCCACAGATACGCAGTATTTT. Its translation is CASSLQGATDTQYF.

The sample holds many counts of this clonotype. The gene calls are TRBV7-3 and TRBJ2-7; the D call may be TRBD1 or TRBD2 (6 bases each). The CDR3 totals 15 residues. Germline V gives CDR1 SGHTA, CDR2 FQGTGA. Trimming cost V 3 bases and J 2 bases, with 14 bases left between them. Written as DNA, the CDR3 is TGTGCCAGCAGCTTCAGTGGAGGGGGAACCTACGAGCAGTACTTC. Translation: CASSFSGGGTYEQYF.

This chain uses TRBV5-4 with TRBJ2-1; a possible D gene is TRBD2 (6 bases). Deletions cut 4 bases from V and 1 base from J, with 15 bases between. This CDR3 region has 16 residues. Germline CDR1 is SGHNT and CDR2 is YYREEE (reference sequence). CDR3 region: CASSRGDFGSYNEQFF. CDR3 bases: TGTGCCAGCAGCCGAGGGGACTTCGGATCCTACAATGAGCAGTTCTTC.

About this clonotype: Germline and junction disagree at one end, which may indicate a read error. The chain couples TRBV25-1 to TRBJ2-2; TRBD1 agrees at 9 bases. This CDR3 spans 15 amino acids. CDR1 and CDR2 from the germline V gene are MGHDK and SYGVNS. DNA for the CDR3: TGTGCCAGCAGTGCAGGGGACAGGGACACCGGGGGGCTGTTTTTT. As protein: CASSAGDRDTGGLFF.

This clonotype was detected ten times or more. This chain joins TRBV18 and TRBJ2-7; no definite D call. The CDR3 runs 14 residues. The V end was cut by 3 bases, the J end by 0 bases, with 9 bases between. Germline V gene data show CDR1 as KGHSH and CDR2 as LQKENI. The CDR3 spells CASSPGQFSYEQYF. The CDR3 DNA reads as TGTGCCAGCTCACCCGGGCAGTTCTCCTACGAGCAGTACTTC.

For the CDR3, the DNA is TGTGCCAGCAGTTACGGGACAGCTTTTGGCTACACCTTC. Translated: CASSYGTAFGYTF. The chain joins TRBV6-2 or TRBV6-3 to TRBJ1-2, with 7 bases lining up with TRBD1. Germline assignment: CDR1 MNHEY and CDR2 SVGEGT. The CDR3 has 13 residues. With 2 bases clipped from V and 7 bases from J, the junction kept 4 bases outside the gene matches.

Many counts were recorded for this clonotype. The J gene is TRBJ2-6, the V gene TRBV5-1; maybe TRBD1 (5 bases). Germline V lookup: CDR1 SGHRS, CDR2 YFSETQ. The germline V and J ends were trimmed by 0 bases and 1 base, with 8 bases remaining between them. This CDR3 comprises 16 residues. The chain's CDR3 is CASSLATGSGANVLTF. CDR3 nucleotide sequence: TGCGCCAGCAGCTTGGCCACAGGATCTGGGGCCAACGTCCTGACTTTC.

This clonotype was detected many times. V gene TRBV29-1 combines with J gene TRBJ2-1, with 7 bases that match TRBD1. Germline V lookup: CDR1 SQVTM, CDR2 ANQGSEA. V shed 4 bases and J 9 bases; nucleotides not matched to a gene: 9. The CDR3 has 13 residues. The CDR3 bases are TGCAGCGTTGGCACGGACAGGCTGGGTGAGCAGTTCTTC. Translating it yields CSVGTDRLGEQFF.

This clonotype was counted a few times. CDR3 in DNA: TGTGCCAGCAGGCAAGTTAATCTGGTCTACAATGAGCAGTTCTTC. Translation: CASRQVNLVYNEQFF. The rearrangement joins TRBV12-3 or TRBV12-4 to TRBJ2-1; D gene unclear. The CDR3 runs 15 residues. V lost 6 bases and J lost 3, with 15 bases in between.

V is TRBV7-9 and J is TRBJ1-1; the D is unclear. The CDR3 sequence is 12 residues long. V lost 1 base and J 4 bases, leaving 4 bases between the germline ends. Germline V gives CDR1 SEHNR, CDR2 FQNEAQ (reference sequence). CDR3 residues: CASSLGSTEAFF. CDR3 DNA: TGTGCCAGCAGCTTAGGTTCCACTGAAGCTTTCTTT.

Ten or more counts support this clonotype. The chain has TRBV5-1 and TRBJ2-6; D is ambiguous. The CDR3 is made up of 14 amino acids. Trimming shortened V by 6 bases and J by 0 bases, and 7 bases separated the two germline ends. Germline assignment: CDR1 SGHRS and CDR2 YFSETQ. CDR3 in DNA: TGCGCCAGCACCCCAGTCTCTGGGGCCAACGTCCTGACTTTC. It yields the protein CASTPVSGANVLTF.